The T cell receptor beta chain described here comes from a study of metastatic and nonmetastatic thyroid tumors. No treatment had been given to any patient before thyroid surgery. Trimming removed 5 bases at V and 10 bases at J, with 14 bases between. This CDR3 spans 12 amino acids. TCRdb re-called the PCR reads through MiXCR. The sample lists 32,000 or so clones; roughly a sixth were seen once. The chain joins TRBV12-3 or TRBV12-4 to TRBJ1-1; a possible D gene is TRBD1 (5 bases). This clonotype was sampled from a male donor with papillary thyroid cancer or a benign thyroid nodule (not recorded which). Some clones in this sample may be carry-over from other donors' samples. Sequencing was carried out using blood. The CDR3 here is CASSVEGRLAFF. For the CDR3, the DNA is TGTGCCAGCAGTGTTGAGGGGCGATTAGCTTTCTTT.